This TCR beta chain originates from a study of cytomegalovirus exposure and HLA in healthy donors. Turning to the study itself: There were 90 million to 130 million unique TCR beta sequences, drawn from roughly 200 million T cells, in an earlier analysis. Study-wide points: The authors later found TCR association rates varying by HLA locus, with DRB1 most and HLA-C fewest. TRBV6-2, TRBV6-3 and other indistinguishable V segments were excluded. An analysis was carried out later, and it reportedly showed fewer N-insertions in an Asian-associated ancestry cluster than the approximately 700-donor mean.

The PCR contained 60 Vbeta and 13 Jbeta primers. Method: immunoSEQ multiplex PCR; TCRdb's copy keeps in-frame clones and lacks some. Found here are some 140,000 clones, approximately 61% of them singletons; the top ten hold under 2%. Trimming removed 5 bases at V and 6 bases at J, with 13 bases between. The CDR3 runs to 13 residues. CDR1 is SGHTA, CDR2 FQGNSA, per germline. In the case of this clone: Its specificity is unknown. The sample contains more than one DNA sequence encoding this CDR3.

The chain combines TRBV7-2 with TRBJ1-2; weak D call: TRBD1 (6 bases). The origin of this receptor is a human donor in good health. Sequencing was performed on PBMCs. This CDR3 is CASSLNRADGYTF. CDR3 DNA: TGTGCCAGCAGCCTAAACAGGGCGGATGGCTACACCTTC.